This entry lists 15 T cell receptor beta chains sequenced from one sample in a study of tumor-infiltrating lymphocytes in primary liver carcinoma. Total RNA amounting to about 520 ng was the source from which TCR beta cDNA was made with a constant-region primer. ARM-PCR, slightly modified, supplied the TCR beta libraries through three nested multiplex PCR rounds. The opening two PCR rounds, about 10 cycles each, paired TRBV1-TRBV30 forward primers with a C-beta reverse primer. TCRdb redid the calling of the multiplex PCR reads with MiXCR, one entry per CDR3 protein. The sample contains roughly 120,000 distinct CDR3 sequences, 50% to 80% of which appear only once. Without any cell sorting, roughly 17-31 mg of bulk tissue yielded co-extracted RNA and DNA. The sample consisted of liver tumor tissue from sampling region 3. As to subset: tumor region T3, left-lateral pole. The receptors come from a woman aged 55-69 years with primary liver carcinoma and hepatitis B virus infection.

With respect to this clonotype: The junction does not match germline at one end; this may be a read error. This chain uses TRBV28 with TRBJ2-7; D could derive from TRBD1 or TRBD2 (11 bases each). This CDR3 has 18 residues. CDR1 and CDR2 from the germline V gene are MDHEN and SYDVKM. The CDR3 loop reads CTSSTSGTGGTSGYEHCF. The CDR3 DNA follows: TGTACCAGCAGTACCTCCGGGACAGGGGGGACTAGCGGTTACGAGCACTGCTTC.

The rearrangement joins TRBV5-6 to TRBJ1-3, with 8 bases identical to TRBD1. From germline, CDR1 is SGHDT and CDR2 YYEEEE. Losses at the gene ends were 4 bases for V and 4 bases for J; bases not matched to a gene: 4. CDR3 length: 14 residues. The CDR3 nucleotides read TGTGCCAGCAGCGGCTGGGACAGGGGAAACACCATATATTTT. The encoded protein is CASSGWDRGNTIYF. The variable domain in full, completed from reference TRBV5-6 and TRBJ1-3, reads DAGVTQSPTHLIKTRGQQVTLRCSPKSGHDTVSWYQQALGQGPQFIFQYYEEEERQRGNFPDRFSGHQFPNYSSELNVNALLLGDSALYLCASSGWDRGNTIYFGEGSWLTVV.

This clonotype was recorded a few times. CDR3 residues: CASSTAGPTDTQYF. The CDR3 DNA is TGTGCCAGCAGTACCGCGGGACCCACAGATACGCAGTATTTT. V and J are TRBV25-1 and TRBJ2-3, with D maybe TRBD2 (6 bases). CDR1 is MGHDK and CDR2 is SYGVNS in the germline V gene. V lost 5 bases and J 2 bases, leaving 11 bases between the germline ends. The CDR3 runs 14 residues.

This clonotype turned up a few times. The junction and the germline gene differ at one end; a read error may be behind it. The V call is TRBV6-2 or TRBV6-3, the J call TRBJ2-5, with 7 bases aligning to TRBD2. Germline V lookup: CDR1 MNHEY, CDR2 SVGEGT. The CDR3 loop spans 16 amino acids. The CDR3 DNA sequence: TGTACCAGCAGTTACTCAGGACTAGGATCCTCGGGGACCCAGTACTTC. It specifies CTSSYSGLGSSGTQYF.

Details on this clonotype: The junction does not match germline at one end; this may be a read error. The chain is built from TRBV6-5 and TRBJ2-2; possibly TRBD1 or TRBD2 for D (5 bases each). Germline V lookup: CDR1 MNHEY, CDR2 SVGAGI. CDR3 length equals 17 residues. The CDR3 DNA sequence: TGTGCCAGCAGCTATCGGATCTTTGGCCAGAACACCGGGGACCTGTTTTTT. It specifies CASSYRIFGQNTGDLFF.

In this sample, this clonotype turned up many times. The chain recombines TRBV10-1 with TRBJ2-3, with 8 bases matching TRBD2. There are 16 residues in the CDR3. Germline V gene lookup returns CDR1 WNHNN and CDR2 SYGVQD (reference sequence). V trimming: 0 bases; J trimming: 5 bases; junction bases outside the gene matches: 7. CDR3 sequence: CASSESTGGSIDTQYF. DNA for the CDR3: TGCGCCAGCAGTGAGTCGACGGGGGGGAGTATAGATACGCAGTATTTT.

Details on this clonotype: One end of the junction does not line up with germline, which may come from a read error. The CDR3 bases are TGCAGCGTCTGGACAGGGACGCAGGGAAACATTAAGTACTTC. Translation: CSVWTGTQGNIKYF. The chain has TRBV29-1 and TRBJ2-4; 8 bases align to TRBD1. The germline gives CDR1 SQVTM, CDR2 ANQGSEA. This CDR3 has 14 residues.

With regard to this clonotype: At one end, the junction sequence differs from germline, possibly due to a read error. This chain links TRBV6-6 with TRBJ1-5, with D maybe TRBD1 (6 bases). The CDR3 is made up of 16 amino acids. The germline V gene has CDR1 MNHNY and CDR2 SVGAGI (reference sequence). As DNA, the CDR3 is TGTGCTAGCAGGGGCACCAAACAGAGGCTGAATCAGTCCCAGCATTTT. Its translation is CASRGTKQRLNQSQHF.

As regards this clonotype: This may stem from a read error, because a much larger clone lies one nucleotide away. The genes are TRBV5-5 and TRBJ2-3; 10 positions match TRBD1. The germline CDR1 and CDR2 sequences are SGHKS and YYEKEE (reference sequence). This CDR3 is 16 amino acids long. The chain's CDR3 is CANSLGQGLSTDTQYF. CDR3 bases: TGTGCCAACAGCTTGGGACAGGGGTTGAGCACAGATACGCAGTATTTT. Full variable domain (missing parts from reference TRBV5-5 and TRBJ2-3): DAGVTQSPTHLIKTRGQQVTLRCSPISGHKSVSWYQQVLGQGPQFIFQYYEKEERGRGNFPDRFSARQFPNYSSELNVNALLLGDSALYLCANSLGQGLSTDTQYFGPGTRLTVL.

This clonotype has a handful of counts. J is TRBJ2-7 and V is TRBV18; 11 positions agree with TRBD2. CDR1 is KGHSH and CDR2 is LQKENI in the germline V gene. The CDR3 is 17 residues long. The junction had 14 bases not matched to a gene; V was cut back by 3 bases and J by 7 bases. The CDR3, as DNA: TGTGCCAGCTCACCGGGCGCCACTAGCGGGAGTTTTTGGGAGCAGTACTTC. Its protein product is CASSPGATSGSFWEQYF.

This clonotype occurred many times. The V gene is TRBV6-1, the J gene TRBJ2-5; 13 nucleotides line up with TRBD2. Germline assignment: CDR1 MNHNS and CDR2 SASEGT. Trimming removed 9 bases from V and 7 bases from J; junction bases left unmatched: 17. The CDR3 is made up of 17 amino acids. CDR3 protein: CASTEELLLAGGGTQYF. Written as DNA, the CDR3 is TGTGCCAGTACAGAGGAGCTTTTACTAGCGGGAGGGGGGACCCAGTACTTC.

This clonotype came up many times. V and J are TRBV5-1 and TRBJ2-1, with a weak D call TRBD2 (6 bases). Germline CDR1 reads SGHRS; CDR2 reads YFSETQ. Trimming removed 5 bases from V and 6 bases from J, with 15 bases in between. This CDR3 region has 14 residues. The CDR3: CASSRWTGGNEQFF. The CDR3 DNA reads TGCGCCAGCAGTCGTTGGACCGGGGGCAATGAGCAGTTCTTC. The variable domain in full, completed from reference TRBV5-1 and TRBJ2-1, reads KAGVTQTPRYLIKTRGQQVTLSCSPISGHRSVSWYQQTPGQGLQFLFEYFSETQRNKGNFPGRFSGRQFSNSRSEMNVSTLELGDSALYLCASSRWTGGNEQFFGPGTRLTVL.

This clonotype is medium-sized in the sample. The J gene is TRBJ2-7, the V gene TRBV11-2; 10 nucleotides agree with TRBD2. Germline V gene data show CDR1 as SGHAT and CDR2 as FQNNGV. The CDR3 loop spans 18 amino acids. J was trimmed by 4 bases and V by 3 bases; bases with no gene match: 15. This CDR3 is CASSFLVASGGTLYEQYF. The CDR3 DNA sequence: TGTGCCAGCAGCTTTCTGGTGGCTAGCGGGGGTACCCTGTACGAGCAGTACTTC. Full variable domain (missing parts from reference TRBV11-2 and TRBJ2-7): EAGVAQSPRYKIIEKRQSVAFWCNPISGHATLYWYQQILGQGPKLLIQFQNNGVVDDSQLPKDRFSAERLKGVDSTLKIQPAKLEDSAVYLCASSFLVASGGTLYEQYFGPGTRLTVT.

To note about this clonotype: A read error may account for a junction end that differs from germline. The chain uses TRBV4-2 and TRBJ2-1, with D tentatively TRBD1 or TRBD2 (5 bases each). This CDR3 is 16 amino acids long. The germline V gene has CDR1 LGHNA and CDR2 YNFKEQ. The CDR3 sequence is CASGQDVGTSVNEQLF. The DNA for the CDR3 is TGTGCCAGCGGCCAAGATGTGGGGACGAGTGTTAATGAGCAGCTCTTC.

This sequence joins TRBV2 and TRBJ2-7, with no clear D. The CDR3 spans 12 residues. V gave up 0 bases and J gave up 4 bases, with 4 bases separating them. The germline V gene encodes CDR1 SNHLY and CDR2 FYNNEI. Here the CDR3 reads CASSEARYEQYF. The CDR3 nucleotides read TGTGCCAGCAGTGAAGCTCGGTACGAGCAGTACTTC.